This T cell receptor beta chain derives from a study of blood T cell repertoires in COVID-19. Study overall: Whether acute or convalescent, the COVID-19 samples came from the United States, Italy and Spain.

Germline CDR1 is MGHDK and CDR2 is SYGVNS. V lost 2 bases to trimming and J lost 5 bases, with 9 bases between them. The CDR3 covers 13 residues. Authors' processing steps: Amplifying reference gene primers gave estimates of nucleated cell counts. TCRdb's copy holds only in-frame clones and misses some; the assay was immunoSEQ multiplex PCR. The D gene and trimming were derived from the DNA, and the V and J assignments and clone size from that table. The sample shows about 280,000 clones, roughly 86% of them seen only once. The chain is built from TRBV25-1 and TRBJ1-2, with D possibly being TRBD1 (5 bases). The TCR comes from a man between 18 and 35 years old with active or convalescent COVID-19. Sequencing was performed on peripheral blood. The CDR3 region has the DNA TGTGCCAGCAGTGAAGCAGGGAGGTATGGCTACACCTTC. As protein: CASSEAGRYGYTF.